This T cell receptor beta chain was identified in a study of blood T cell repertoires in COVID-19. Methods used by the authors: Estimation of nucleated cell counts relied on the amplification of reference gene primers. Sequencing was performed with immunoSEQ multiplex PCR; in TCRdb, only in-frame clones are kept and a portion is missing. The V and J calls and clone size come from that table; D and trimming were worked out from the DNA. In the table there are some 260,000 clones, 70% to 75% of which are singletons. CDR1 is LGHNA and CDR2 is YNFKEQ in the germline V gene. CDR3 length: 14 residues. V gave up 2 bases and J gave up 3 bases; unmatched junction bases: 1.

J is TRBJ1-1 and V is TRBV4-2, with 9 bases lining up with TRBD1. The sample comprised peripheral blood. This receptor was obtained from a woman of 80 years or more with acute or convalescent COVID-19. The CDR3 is CASSQWDRDTEAFF. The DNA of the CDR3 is TGTGCCAGCAGCCAATGGGACAGGGACACTGAAGCTTTCTTT.